Listed below are T cell receptor beta chains from one sample, sequenced in a study of vaccination and CD4 T cells after COVID-19. In TCRdb, the PCR reads were re-called with MiXCR into one record per CDR3 protein. The sample carries some 11,000 distinct CDR3 sequences, 25% to 35% recorded once. No cognate antigen is known for these TCRs. Sequenced here: CD4+ T cells from blood, cultured in vitro, sampled before SARS-CoV-2 vaccination. The receptors here all came from a human donor who received a COVID-19 vaccine. Each CDR3 is given with its conserved first and last residue. A D gene is named only where the DNA matches it firmly. Clone size is given for some rows only: seen once, a few or many times, or a class if the clone is expanded.

>.|20|TRBD2|TRBJ2-3|TRBV27
CASSSYSGTSGGVTTDTQYF
TGTGCCAGCAGTTCATATTCCGGGACTAGCGGGGGGGTTACCACAGATACGCAGTATTTT
>few|12|.|TRBJ1-3|TRBV6-1
CASRPSGNTIYF
TGTGCCAGCCGTCCCTCTGGAAACACCATATATTTT
>.|15|.|TRBJ1-5|TRBV30
CAWSQSGLSNQPQHF
TGTGCCTGGAGTCAATCCGGGCTTAGCAATCAGCCCCAGCATTTT
>few|12|.|TRBJ2-3|TRBV7-8
CASGIGGDTQYF
TGTGCCAGCGGGATCGGGGGCGATACGCAGTATTTT
>few|12|TRBD1|TRBJ1-2|TRBV2
CASLRQGYGYTF
TGTGCCAGTCTTAGACAGGGGTATGGCTACACCTTC
>.|13|.|TRBJ2-3|TRBV7-9
CASSPRSPDTQYF
TGTGCCAGCAGCCCTAGAAGCCCAGATACGCAGTATTTT
>.|11|.|TRBJ2-3|TRBV19
CATKDILSQYF
TGTGCCACTAAGGACATCTTGTCGCAGTATTTT
>once|16|TRBD1|TRBJ2-1|TRBV11-3
CASSLVAGTGWNEQFF
TGTGCCAGCAGCTTAGTAGCCGGGACAGGGTGGAATGAGCAGTTCTTC
>.|13|TRBD1|TRBJ1-2|TRBV5-1
CASSFRQGDPYTF
TGCGCCAGCAGCTTTCGACAGGGGGATCCCTACACCTTC
>.|13|TRBD1|TRBJ2-1|TRBV12-3/TRBV12-4
CASSRTGNNEQFF
TGTGCCAGCAGTCGGACAGGGAACAATGAGCAGTTCTTC
>medium-sized|11|TRBD1|TRBJ2-5|TRBV20-1
CSAAGGETQYF
TGCAGTGCGGCAGGGGGTGAGACCCAGTACTTC
>few|13|.|TRBJ1-1|TRBV24-1
CATSVGQNTEAFF
TGTGCCACCAGTGTCGGACAGAACACTGAAGCTTTCTTT
>.|11|.|TRBJ2-7|TRBV7-9
CASSLEAEQYF
TGTGCCAGCAGCTTAGAGGCCGAGCAGTACTTC
>.|13|.|TRBJ2-5|TRBV5-1
CASSLGDQETQYF
TGCGCCAGCAGCTTAGGGGACCAAGAGACCCAGTACTTC
>few|15|.|TRBJ1-1|TRBV15
CATSRARGLNTEAFF
TGTGCCACCAGCAGAGCGCGAGGGCTGAACACTGAAGCTTTCTTT
>.|14|.|TRBJ1-2|TRBV6-9
CASSYGQGRYGYTF
TGTGCCAGCAGTTATGGTCAGGGCCGCTATGGCTACACCTTC
>hyperexpanded|13|.|TRBJ1-2|TRBV20-1
CSASLQNNYGYTF
TGCAGTGCTAGCCTCCAGAATAACTATGGCTACACCTTC
>.|13|.|TRBJ1-1|TRBV6-5
CASSSRLDTEAFF
TGTGCCAGCAGTTCCCGATTGGACACTGAAGCTTTCTTT
>.|13|TRBD1|TRBJ2-1|TRBV18
CASSPGTVPEQFF
TGTGCCAGCTCACCGGGGACAGTCCCTGAGCAGTTCTTC
>.|18|TRBD2|TRBJ2-2|TRBV12-3/TRBV12-4
CASSLWTSGGMGTGELFF
TGTGCCAGCAGTTTATGGACTAGCGGGGGGATGGGCACCGGGGAGCTGTTTTTT
>few|18|.|TRBJ1-3|TRBV10-3
CAISEYGTQGPSGNTIYF
TGTGCCATCAGTGAATACGGGACCCAGGGCCCCTCTGGAAACACCATATATTTT
>few|16|TRBD2|TRBJ2-2|TRBV7-9
CASPIGRGANTGELFF
TGTGCCAGCCCCATAGGTCGGGGGGCGAACACCGGGGAGCTGTTTTTT
>once|14|.|TRBJ2-3|TRBV5-1
CASSLEADTDTQYF
TGCGCCAGCAGCTTGGAGGCGGACACAGATACGCAGTATTTT
>few|14|TRBD1|TRBJ1-1|TRBV6-1
CASSVDRGSTEAFF
TGTGCCAGCAGTGTGGACAGGGGGTCGACTGAAGCTTTCTTT
>few|12|.|TRBJ1-2|TRBV20-1
CSARGYDYGYTF
TGCAGTGCTAGGGGTTACGACTATGGCTACACCTTC
>.|17|TRBD2|TRBJ2-3|TRBV12-3/TRBV12-4
CASSLGVAGVFTDTQYF
TGTGCCAGCAGTTTAGGTGTAGCGGGGGTGTTCACAGATACGCAGTATTTT
>few|18|.|TRBJ2-5|TRBV24-1
CATSDLQINTEAGETQYF
TGTGCCACCAGTGATTTGCAAATCAATACGGAGGCTGGAGAGACCCAGTACTTC
>.|12|.|TRBJ2-5|TRBV7-3
CASSSLDGTQYF
TGTGCCAGCAGCTCTTTGGATGGGACCCAGTACTTC
>few|13|.|TRBJ2-7|TRBV6-1
CASRLTGAYEQYF
TGTGCCAGCAGACTGACAGGCGCCTACGAGCAGTACTTC